A selection of T cell receptor beta chains follows, all from one sample in a study of blood T cells in healthy people across ages. MiXCR, applied by TCRdb to the 5' RACE reads, yields one record per CDR3 protein. The data contain about 1.5 million distinct CDR3 sequences, roughly 43% of them singletons. Specimen: blood. The source is a woman aged 18-35 years in good health. The CDR3 runs from the conserved cysteine through the conserved F or W. D genes are given only for firm matches.

TRBJ2-1 TRBD2 TRBV29-1 CSGGYGSGSDNEQFF
TRBJ1-2 NA TRBV27 CASSARPPDGYTF
TRBJ1-1 NA TRBV7-9 CASSFPDYTEAFF
TRBJ2-1 NA TRBV14 CASSHGYLGVDNEQFF
TRBJ1-2 NA TRBV6-5 CASSYTVPKDYGYTF
TRBJ2-7 NA TRBV7-9 CASSLVGFYEQYF
NA NA TRBV7-9 CASSNRALMDEQYF
TRBJ1-1 NA TRBV20-1 CSARVGGVNTEAFF
TRBJ2-5 TRBD2 TRBV20-1 CGAKGGYQETQYF
TRBJ2-1 TRBD2 TRBV4-1 CASSPLAGVDNEQFF
TRBJ1-2 NA TRBV12-3/TRBV12-4 CASSPGHSLYGYTF
TRBJ2-1 NA TRBV7-2 CASIAGASDYNEQFF
TRBJ2-5 TRBD1 TRBV25-1 CASSAGQSQETQYF
TRBJ2-1 NA TRBV13 CASSFPWPRDNEQFF
TRBJ2-3 TRBD1 TRBV5-1 CASSAGTGTHTDTQYF
TRBJ2-3 TRBD2 TRBV7-8 CASSWLGGESTDTQYF
TRBJ2-2 TRBD2 TRBV24-1 CATSDRTSGGNTGELFF
TRBJ1-5 NA TRBV4-3 CASGQDGAGPQHF
TRBJ1-1 TRBD1 TRBV29-1 CSVERHMGTGGPGDTEAFF
TRBJ2-5 TRBD2 TRBV20-1 CSAKLAGGSYNEQYF
TRBJ2-1 TRBD2 TRBV20-1 CSASRTSGYNEQFF
TRBJ2-3 TRBD2 TRBV20-1 CSARDRLAGVEDTQYF
TRBJ2-7 NA TRBV7-9 CASSFGQEYEQYF
TRBJ1-4 NA TRBV15 CATSSLRASNEKLFF
TRBJ1-5 TRBD1 TRBV20-1 CSAFTGGDQPQHF
TRBJ1-1 NA TRBV20-1 CSARVAGMNTKAFF
TRBJ2-7 TRBD1 TRBV20-1 CSAVAGGTYEQYF
TRBJ2-3 NA TRBV4-3 CASSQVRVRGTDTQYF
TRBJ2-1 NA TRBV7-9 CASSFVGQAGEQFF
TRBJ2-1 NA TRBV5-1 CASSLGPQGFNEQFF
TRBJ2-7 NA TRBV18 CASSLQDNSYEQYF
TRBJ2-1 TRBD2 TRBV20-1 CSAKTSGTYNEQFF
TRBJ1-6 TRBD1 TRBV7-8 CASKNYRGRVDSPLHF
TRBJ1-1 NA TRBV29-1 CSVELGEAFF
TRBJ2-3 NA TRBV7-9 CASSPRRSESTDTQYF
TRBJ2-2 NA TRBV27 CACSLWLVGGVTGELFF
TRBJ2-1 NA TRBV9 CASSVAWGANNEQFF
TRBJ1-2 TRBD1 TRBV29-1 CSVRTGDHYGYTF
TRBJ1-5 NA TRBV6-5 CASSFDPGGNQPQHF
TRBJ1-2 TRBD1 TRBV7-2 CASSLAGGQGIEYGYTF
TRBJ2-3 NA TRBV25-1 CASSEWRGGSTDTQYF
TRBJ1-2 NA TRBV5-6 CASSWIDRNFNYGYTF
TRBJ2-1 TRBD2 TRBV7-2 CASSFTSGITNEQFF
TRBJ2-3 NA TRBV4-3 CASSQILHDTQYF
TRBJ2-1 TRBD2 TRBV7-2 CASMTSGFNEQFF
NA NA TRBV7-2 CASSLARGQETQFF
TRBJ2-7 NA TRBV20-1 CSAGTRPSYEQYF
TRBJ2-1 NA TRBV5-1 CASSSSVRGEQFF
TRBJ2-5 NA TRBV7-9 CASRRDVQETQYF
TRBJ2-3 TRBD2 TRBV7-9 CASRRGEGADTQYF
TRBJ1-1 NA TRBV4-2 CASSQVIGNTEAFF
TRBJ2-3 TRBD2 TRBV6-6 CASRLTSGGFPDTQYF
TRBJ1-1 TRBD1 TRBV7-9 CASSFNQGANTEAFF
TRBJ2-3 NA TRBV10-3 CAITGNTDTQYF
TRBJ2-7 TRBD1 TRBV6-5 CASSQGGFYNEQYF
TRBJ2-7 NA TRBV27 CASSYGQGVKSYEQYF
TRBJ1-4 NA TRBV6-1 CASSGVLRAGEKLFF
TRBJ2-7 NA TRBV20-1 CSARRGGEDYEQYF
TRBJ2-3 TRBD2 TRBV27 CASSRTSVSSRDTQYF
TRBJ2-7 TRBD2 TRBV20-1 CSARTGTSAYEQYF